These T cell receptor beta chains were read from a single sample in a study of beta chain features in type 1 diabetes. Clones were read by immunoSEQ multiplex PCR, and TCRdb kept only the in-frame ones, dropping some. This sample yields approximately 120,000 clones, of which 15% to 20% are seen a single time; roughly 2.6% belongs to the top ten. Sequencing was done on a sample of central memory CD4+ T cells from blood. These receptors originate from a man between 18 and 29 years old with type 1 diabetes. The CDR3 runs from the conserved cysteine through the conserved F or W.

V	length	J	CDR3
TRBV11-1	15	TRBJ2-3	CASSLPKAGEGTQYF
TRBV18	14	TRBJ2-5	CASSPRVDQETQYF
TRBV6-5	16	TRBJ2-2	CASSSLSPPNTGELFF
TRBV4-3	16	TRBJ1-4	CASSQTNRVWDEKLFF
TRBV2	12	TRBJ2-5	CASNERQETQYF
TRBV7-2	13	TRBJ2-7	CASSFDRGGEQYF
TRBV7-9	15	TRBJ2-7	CASGLSGGTVHEQYF
TRBV30	12	TRBJ1-1	CAWSVALTEAFF
TRBV7-9	15	TRBJ2-1	CASSLAGSGTNEQFF
TRBV30	18	TRBJ1-5	CAWSRRTTGFNSNQPQHF
TRBV18	14	TRBJ1-1	CASSPGGQDTEAFF
TRBV18	14	TRBJ2-5	CASSPGWEGETQYF
TRBV6-4	15	TRBJ2-1	CASSPGQSSYNEQFF
TRBV9	14	TRBJ2-7	CASSPRLGLYEQYF
TRBV2	11	TRBJ2-1	CASSEVNEQFF
TRBV25-1	15	TRBJ1-2	CASSEFDRQSYGYTF
TRBV27	18	TRBJ2-6	CASSPTGTGRTGANVLTF
TRBV29-1	15	TRBJ2-2	CSVQISGKNTGELFF
TRBV11-2	19	TRBJ1-6	CASSLERGSGVLGNSPLHF
TRBV5-6	12	TRBJ2-7	CASSLQDNEQYF
TRBV25-1	15	TRBJ1-4	CASSEFSRDNEKLFF
TRBV2	13	TRBJ2-1	CATIRDRFTEQFF
TRBV7-2	14	TRBJ1-5	CASSLFHSNQPQHF
TRBV5-1	14	TRBJ2-3	CASSFKTGSDTQYF
TRBV19	13	TRBJ2-1	CASSHPSYNEQFF
TRBV5-1	14	TRBJ1-6	CASSSDRGNSPLHF
TRBV28	13	TRBJ2-1	CASSSVGVLEQFF
TRBV6-5	14	TRBJ2-1	CASSRALATNEQFF
TRBV18	14	TRBJ2-5	CASSLTSVQETQYF
TRBV2	15	TRBJ2-3	CASTAPIRGTDTQYF
TRBV16	13	TRBJ1-2	CASSYLGVDGYTF
TRBV29-1	14	TRBJ2-5	CSVLGVGDQETQYF
TRBV10-2	13	TRBJ2-3	CASAVRVRDTQYF
TRBV7-2	12	TRBJ2-2	CASSLVPGELFF
TRBV6-5	16	TRBJ2-5	CASSYSTSSGEETQYF
TRBV9	15	TRBJ2-4	CASSEGLGAGNIQYF
TRBV29-1	18	TRBJ2-7	CSVEEPSKRGPRPYEQYF
TRBV27	15	TRBJ2-1	CASSFRDLTYNEQFF
TRBV4-2	15	TRBJ2-3	CASSQAGGVTDTQYF
TRBV23-1	17	TRBJ2-3	CASSHSGLAGAADTQYF
TRBV5-1	15	TRBJ2-2	CASRDLAGNTGELFF
TRBV30	13	TRBJ1-1	CAWSVGGRSEAFF
TRBV4-2	13	TRBJ1-2	CASSAGQGDGYTF
TRBV7-9	13	TRBJ2-3	CASAGGSTDTQYF
TRBV27	16	TRBJ1-6	CASSSLLRDRVSPLHF
TRBV11-2	14	TRBJ1-2	CASSLLRVPYGYTF
TRBV9	16	TRBJ2-3	CASSPLAGALTDTQYF
TRBV10-3	14	TRBJ2-6	CAISVGEGANVLTF
TRBV29-1	11	TRBJ2-5	CSGCDRETQYF
TRBV13	19	TRBJ2-7	CASSSPLPMLQGVNYEQYF
TRBV9	15	TRBJ1-2	CASSVDAGLSYGYTF
TRBV5-1	15	TRBJ2-1	CASSLLQGLLDEQFF
TRBV29-1	15	TRBJ2-3	CSVSPGQGRTDTQYF
TRBV5-1	16	TRBJ2-3	CASSPEVTPGTDTQYF